This is a list of T cell receptor beta chains from one sample in a study of shared clonotypes between healthy human individuals. TCRdb's table, derived via immunoSEQ multiplex PCR, lists solely in-frame clones and lacks some. Of approximately 700,000 clones in the sample, around 73% were seen once. What was sequenced was memory CD4+ T cells sorted from blood. The receptors come from a woman aged 25 to 39 in good health. The CDR3 runs from the conserved cysteine through the conserved F or W. The D gene is left open where the match is weak. The size field is filled for only some rows; it gives once, few, many or a size class.

J gene	V gene	CDR3 length	clone size	D gene	CDR3 protein	CDR3 DNA
TRBJ1-2	TRBV28	15	once	NA	CASSLLVGNNYGYTF	TGTGCCAGCAGTTTATTAGTAGGTAATAACTATGGCTACACCTTC
TRBJ2-3	TRBV11-3	12	NA	NA	CASSLGQHTQYF	TGTGCCAGCAGCTTAGGCCAGCATACGCAGTATTTT
TRBJ2-3	TRBV10-3	14	NA	NA	CAISDGGNTDTQYF	TGTGCCATCAGTGACGGCGGGAACACAGATACGCAGTATTTT
TRBJ1-2	TRBV4-1	16	NA	NA	CASSHGTSLAVRGYTF	TGCGCCAGCAGCCATGGGACATCGCTTGCGGTTCGGGGCTACACCTTC
TRBJ2-1	TRBV25-1	16	NA	TRBD2	CASSGRRTSGSHEQFF	TGTGCCAGCAGTGGTCGAAGGACTAGCGGGAGCCATGAGCAGTTCTTC
TRBJ2-1	TRBV25-1	16	NA	TRBD2	CASSARTSGRRDEQFF	TGTGCCAGCAGTGCCCGGACTAGCGGGAGAAGGGATGAGCAGTTCTTC
TRBJ1-3	TRBV27	16	NA	NA	CASSSGTASSGNTIYF	TGTGCCAGCAGTTCCGGGACCGCGAGCTCTGGAAACACCATATATTTT
TRBJ2-2	TRBV28	13	few	TRBD1	CASSDRVGGELFF	TGTGCCAGCAGCGACAGGGTCGGCGGGGAGCTGTTTTTT
TRBJ1-1	TRBV6-5	13	NA	NA	CASSTGWKTEAFF	TGTGCCAGCAGTACAGGGTGGAAAACTGAAGCTTTCTTT
TRBJ2-7	TRBV11-2	15	NA	TRBD1	CASSRDRGLSYEQYF	TGTGCCAGCAGCCGGGACAGGGGGCTCTCCTACGAGCAGTACTTC
TRBJ2-1	TRBV4-2	14	many	TRBD2	CASSSLSSGREQFF	TGTGCCAGCAGCTCACTATCTAGCGGGCGCGAGCAGTTCTTC
TRBJ2-2	TRBV20-1	11	NA	NA	CSAANTGELFF	TGCAGCGCGGCAAACACCGGGGAGCTGTTTTTT
TRBJ1-1	TRBV7-3	13	NA	NA	CASSSDTNTEAFF	TGTGCCAGCAGTTCCGACACGAACACTGAAGCTTTCTTT
TRBJ2-5	TRBV7-6	15	NA	NA	CASSLGASKPGTQYF	TGTGCCAGCAGCTTAGGGGCCAGTAAGCCGGGGACCCAGTACTTC
TRBJ2-5	TRBV28	13	NA	NA	CASNGRAKETQYF	TGTGCCAGCAACGGCAGGGCGAAGGAGACCCAGTACTTC
TRBJ1-1	TRBV28	13	NA	NA	CASSFGGDTEAFF	TGTGCCAGCAGTTTCGGGGGGGACACTGAAGCTTTCTTT
TRBJ2-5	TRBV7-9	15	NA	NA	CASSFSIRGGETQYF	TGTGCCAGCAGCTTCAGTATCAGGGGAGGAGAGACCCAGTACTTC
TRBJ1-3	TRBV28	16	NA	NA	CASSTLGDTAGNTIYF	TGTGCCAGCAGTACTTTGGGGGACACAGCTGGAAACACCATATATTTT
TRBJ2-1	TRBV25-1	18	NA	NA	CASSRTGGYRSSYNEQFF	TGTGCCAGCAGCCGGACGGGGGGCTATCGGAGCTCCTACAATGAGCAGTTCTTC
TRBJ2-5	TRBV25-1	15	NA	NA	CASSDVADWDETQYF	TGTGCCAGCAGTGACGTGGCGGACTGGGACGAGACCCAGTACTTC
TRBJ1-5	TRBV6-1	13	few	TRBD1	CAGGVDRDQPQHF	TGTGCCGGAGGTGTTGACAGGGATCAGCCCCAGCATTTT
TRBJ2-5	TRBV29-1	12	NA	NA	CSVRAGQETQYF	TGCAGCGTTCGGGCAGGGCAAGAGACCCAGTACTTC
TRBJ2-1	TRBV25-1	17	NA	NA	CASSEWSLAATYNEQFF	TGTGCCAGCAGTGAATGGTCTTTAGCCGCCACCTACAATGAGCAGTTCTTC
TRBJ1-2	TRBV28	15	NA	NA	CASSSLVGRPYGYTF	TGTGCCAGCAGTTCCCTGGTAGGGCGTCCCTATGGCTACACCTTC
TRBJ2-5	TRBV29-1	12	NA	NA	CSVNQGQETQYF	TGCAGCGTAAATCAGGGACAAGAGACCCAGTACTTC
TRBJ2-7	TRBV4-2	16	NA	TRBD2	CASSQASGRVSHEQYF	TGTGCCAGCAGCCAAGCTAGCGGGAGAGTATCCCACGAGCAGTACTTC
TRBJ2-3	TRBV6-1	13	NA	NA	CASSGRTLDTQYF	TGTGCCAGCAGTGGCCGCACCCTGGATACGCAGTATTTT
TRBJ2-4	TRBV7-2	15	NA	TRBD2	CASSLAWSSGSSKYF	TGTGCCAGCAGCTTAGCGTGGAGCAGCGGGAGCTCGAAGTACTTC
TRBJ1-1	TRBV27	16	many	NA	CASSPPRTRSWTEAFF	TGTGCCAGCAGCCCACCCCGGACACGCTCGTGGACCGAAGCTTTCTTT
TRBJ2-7	TRBV2	16	NA	TRBD2	CASRHELAGVGYEQYF	TGTGCCAGCAGACACGAGCTAGCGGGAGTCGGCTACGAGCAGTACTTC
TRBJ2-3	TRBV29-1	13	NA	NA	CSVEVEGWATQYF	TGCAGCGTTGAAGTAGAGGGTTGGGCTACGCAGTATTTT
TRBJ1-4	TRBV5-1	13	NA	NA	CASSAGLNEKLFF	TGCGCCAGCAGTGCTGGGTTAAATGAAAAACTGTTTTTT
TRBJ1-1	TRBV6-5	15	NA	NA	CASSYLGRGGTEAFF	TGTGCCAGCAGTTACCTCGGGAGGGGTGGGACTGAAGCTTTCTTT
TRBJ2-7	TRBV7-9	13	NA	NA	CASSPPARNEQYF	TGTGCCAGCAGCCCCCCAGCTCGCAACGAGCAGTACTTC
TRBJ2-7	TRBV4-1	15	few	NA	CASSQAAGTDYEQYF	TGCGCCAGCAGCCAAGCCGCCGGGACTGACTACGAGCAGTACTTC
TRBJ2-5	TRBV28	15	NA	TRBD1	CASTSGGDGQETQYF	TGTGCCAGCACCTCAGGGGGCGACGGCCAAGAGACCCAGTACTTC
TRBJ2-7	TRBV5-4	15	NA	TRBD2	CASRNPSGTSNEQYF	TGTGCCAGCAGGAACCCTAGCGGGACCAGCAACGAGCAGTACTTC
TRBJ1-5	TRBV21-1	15	few	NA	CASSTGGWGNQPQHF	TGTGCCAGCAGCACAGGGGGCTGGGGCAATCAGCCCCAGCATTTT
TRBJ1-3	TRBV7-2	16	NA	NA	CASSQSSGSSGNTIYF	TGTGCCAGCAGCCAATCCTCAGGCTCCTCTGGAAACACCATATATTTT